The clone carrying this T cell receptor (beta chain) came up a few times. Its target is unknown. Combining a sample-barcoded 5' primer with a J-beta primer mix, a second PCR ran for roughly 6 to 11 cycles. TCRdb analysed the 5' RACE reads with MiXCR anew, one entry per CDR3 protein. This sample has under 2 million distinct CDR3 sequences, with about 31% found just once. This entry is derived from a study of blood T cells in healthy people across ages. About the study: Template switching recovered approximately one barcoded beta molecule for every two T cells.

Findings and limits, study-wide: Estimates drawn from one million T cells were deemed to understate diversity. Percentage of naive T cells showed a strong correlation with TCR beta diversity.

Sequenced material: blood. The receptor was derived from a woman between 25 and 40 years old in good health.

Here the CDR3 reads CASSLAFENNEQFF. The DNA for the CDR3 is TGTGCCAGCAGCTTAGCGTTCGAGAACAATGAGCAGTTCTTC. The chain recombines TRBV7-9 with TRBJ2-1, with D unresolved. Trimming pared 0 bases from V and 5 bases from J, leaving 8 bases between. The CDR3 extends over 14 amino acids. Germline V gives CDR1 SEHNR, CDR2 FQNEAQ (reference sequence).